Listed below are T cell receptor beta chains from one sample, sequenced in a study of blood T cell repertoires in COVID-19. Method: immunoSEQ multiplex PCR; TCRdb's copy keeps in-frame clones and lacks some. The sample contains fewer than 500,000 clones, 70% to 90% of which appear only once. The sample consisted of PBMCs or T cells enriched from blood (not recorded which). The receptor set was obtained from a woman aged 18-29 years with acute COVID-19. CDR3s include the opening cysteine and the closing phenylalanine or tryptophan. Each record gives: D gene, V gene, J gene, clone size, CDR3 protein, CDR3 DNA. D genes are given only for firm matches. Only some rows state a clone size, as once, few, many or a class for expanded clones.

D gene: TRBD2; V gene: TRBV2; J gene: TRBJ2-1; clone size: .; CDR3 protein: CASSATSLKFF; CDR3 DNA: TGTGCCAGCAGCGCGACTAGCTTAAAGTTCTTC
D gene: .; V gene: TRBV5-8; J gene: TRBJ1-3; clone size: .; CDR3 protein: CASSRSGIGGNTIYF; CDR3 DNA: TGTGCCAGCAGCCGGAGTGGAATCGGTGGAAACACCATATATTTT
D gene: TRBD2; V gene: TRBV5-1; J gene: TRBJ2-1; clone size: .; CDR3 protein: CASSLAKTSGSNEQFF; CDR3 DNA: TGCGCCAGCAGCTTGGCGAAAACTAGCGGGAGCAATGAGCAGTTCTTC
D gene: TRBD2; V gene: TRBV19; J gene: TRBJ2-3; clone size: .; CDR3 protein: CASRVGLAGTDTQYF; CDR3 DNA: TGTGCCAGTAGGGTGGGACTAGCGGGGACAGATACGCAGTATTTT
D gene: TRBD1; V gene: TRBV18; J gene: TRBJ2-1; clone size: .; CDR3 protein: CASSAFSGQGYNEQFF; CDR3 DNA: TGTGCCAGCTCCGCATTCTCCGGACAGGGGTACAATGAGCAGTTCTTC
D gene: .; V gene: TRBV3-1/TRBV3-2; J gene: TRBJ1-2; clone size: once; CDR3 protein: CASSQETAYGYTF; CDR3 DNA: TGTGCCAGCAGCCAAGAAACAGCCTATGGCTACACCTTC
D gene: .; V gene: TRBV4-1; J gene: TRBJ2-1; clone size: .; CDR3 protein: CASSLSAGQRGHNEQFF; CDR3 DNA: TGCGCCAGCAGCCTCAGTGCAGGACAGCGAGGCCACAATGAGCAGTTCTTC
D gene: TRBD2; V gene: TRBV11-1; J gene: TRBJ2-7; clone size: .; CDR3 protein: CASSFLHDRGGYEQYF; CDR3 DNA: TGTGCCAGCAGCTTTCTGCACGATAGGGGAGGGTACGAGCAGTACTTC
D gene: .; V gene: TRBV18; J gene: TRBJ2-1; clone size: .; CDR3 protein: CASSPSGNEQFF; CDR3 DNA: TGTGCCAGCTCACCTAGCGGCAATGAGCAGTTCTTC
D gene: TRBD1; V gene: TRBV5-1; J gene: TRBJ1-3; clone size: once; CDR3 protein: CASSLAGTGAGNTIYF; CDR3 DNA: TGCGCCAGCAGCTTGGCTGGAACAGGGGCTGGAAACACCATATATTTT
D gene: .; V gene: TRBV4-3; J gene: TRBJ2-3; clone size: .; CDR3 protein: CASSQGHLAVGSDTQYF; CDR3 DNA: TGCGCCAGCAGCCAAGGCCACTTAGCGGTGGGGAGTGATACGCAGTATTTT
D gene: .; V gene: TRBV7-7; J gene: TRBJ2-5; clone size: once; CDR3 protein: CASSPRERADQETQYF; CDR3 DNA: TGTGCCAGCAGCCCACGGGAGAGGGCTGATCAAGAGACCCAGTACTTC
D gene: TRBD1; V gene: TRBV6-5; J gene: TRBJ1-1; clone size: .; CDR3 protein: CATRERWDSEAFF; CDR3 DNA: TGTGCCACCCGGGAAAGGTGGGACAGTGAAGCTTTCTTT
D gene: TRBD2; V gene: TRBV27; J gene: TRBJ2-3; clone size: .; CDR3 protein: CASSFLAGGVTDTQYF; CDR3 DNA: TGTGCCAGCAGTTTCCTAGCGGGGGGAGTCACAGATACGCAGTATTTT
D gene: .; V gene: TRBV5-6; J gene: TRBJ2-1; clone size: .; CDR3 protein: CASSLARVQFF; CDR3 DNA: TGTGCCAGCAGCTTGGCCAGGGTACAGTTCTTC
D gene: .; V gene: TRBV3-1/TRBV3-2; J gene: TRBJ2-5; clone size: .; CDR3 protein: CASSQEKLMGQGQETQYF; CDR3 DNA: TGTGCCAGCAGCCAAGAGAAGTTAATGGGACAAGGGCAAGAGACCCAGTACTTC
D gene: .; V gene: TRBV21-1; J gene: TRBJ1-4; clone size: .; CDR3 protein: CARSSSGTATNEKLFF; CDR3 DNA: TGTGCCAGATCCTCCTCCGGGACAGCAACTAATGAAAAACTGTTTTTT
D gene: .; V gene: TRBV14; J gene: TRBJ1-3; clone size: .; CDR3 protein: CASSQASSGNTIYF; CDR3 DNA: TGTGCCAGCAGCCAAGCCAGCTCTGGAAACACCATATATTTT
D gene: .; V gene: TRBV30; J gene: TRBJ1-1; clone size: .; CDR3 protein: CASSQTGLTEAFF; CDR3 DNA: TGTGCCTCCTCCCAAACAGGGCTCACTGAAGCTTTCTTT
D gene: .; V gene: TRBV10-3; J gene: TRBJ2-2; clone size: .; CDR3 protein: CAATGIQTGELFF; CDR3 DNA: TGTGCCGCTACCGGGATCCAAACCGGGGAGCTGTTTTTT
D gene: TRBD1; V gene: TRBV10-1; J gene: TRBJ2-3; clone size: .; CDR3 protein: CASSAATGGDFVDTQYF; CDR3 DNA: TGCGCCAGCAGCGCTGCTACAGGGGGCGATTTTGTTGATACGCAGTATTTT
D gene: .; V gene: TRBV19; J gene: TRBJ1-1; clone size: .; CDR3 protein: CASIPPPGGPPVNEAFF; CDR3 DNA: TGTGCCAGTATCCCTCCACCCGGCGGGCCGCCGGTTAACGAAGCTTTCTTT
D gene: TRBD1; V gene: TRBV6-5; J gene: TRBJ1-5; clone size: .; CDR3 protein: CASKGGARQPQHF; CDR3 DNA: TGTGCCAGCAAAGGGGGCGCGAGGCAGCCCCAGCATTTT
D gene: TRBD1; V gene: TRBV7-9; J gene: TRBJ2-1; clone size: .; CDR3 protein: CASRKTGGLYNEQFF; CDR3 DNA: TGTGCCAGCAGAAAAACAGGGGGCCTCTACAATGAGCAGTTCTTC
D gene: .; V gene: TRBV27; J gene: TRBJ2-2; clone size: once; CDR3 protein: CASRTSANTGELFF; CDR3 DNA: TGTGCCAGTAGGACTTCCGCGAACACCGGGGAGCTGTTTTTT
D gene: .; V gene: TRBV5-6; J gene: TRBJ2-5; clone size: .; CDR3 protein: CASSLQEGTQYF; CDR3 DNA: TGTGCCAGCAGCTTGCAGGAGGGGACCCAGTACTTC
D gene: .; V gene: TRBV30; J gene: TRBJ2-5; clone size: .; CDR3 protein: CAWKTRVVETQYF; CDR3 DNA: TGTGCCTGGAAGACGAGGGTAGTGGAGACCCAGTACTTC
D gene: TRBD2; V gene: TRBV9; J gene: TRBJ2-3; clone size: .; CDR3 protein: CASSEAGTSGRTTDTQYF; CDR3 DNA: TGTGCCAGCAGCGAGGCGGGGACTAGCGGGAGGACGACAGATACGCAGTATTTT
D gene: TRBD1; V gene: TRBV10-3; J gene: TRBJ1-1; clone size: .; CDR3 protein: CAISESGQGARTEAFF; CDR3 DNA: TGTGCCATCAGTGAGTCCGGACAGGGGGCGCGGACTGAAGCTTTCTTT
D gene: .; V gene: TRBV7-9; J gene: TRBJ2-1; clone size: .; CDR3 protein: CASSSTGGRYNEQFF; CDR3 DNA: TGTGCCAGCAGCTCCACGGGGGGCCGGTATAATGAGCAGTTCTTC
D gene: .; V gene: TRBV7-2; J gene: TRBJ2-6; clone size: once; CDR3 protein: CASSLNGFADWANVLTF; CDR3 DNA: TGTGCCAGCAGCTTAAACGGGTTTGCAGACTGGGCCAACGTCCTGACTTTC
D gene: .; V gene: TRBV4-1; J gene: TRBJ1-5; clone size: .; CDR3 protein: CASSQESVNLNQPQHF; CDR3 DNA: TGCGCCAGCAGCCAAGAATCTGTAAACTTAAATCAGCCCCAGCATTTT
D gene: .; V gene: TRBV6-5; J gene: TRBJ2-3; clone size: .; CDR3 protein: CASSYGRETDTQYF; CDR3 DNA: TGTGCCAGCAGTTACGGCAGGGAAACAGATACGCAGTATTTT
D gene: .; V gene: TRBV2; J gene: TRBJ1-1; clone size: .; CDR3 protein: CASSDPGNTEAFF; CDR3 DNA: TGTGCCAGCAGTGATCCAGGGAACACTGAAGCTTTCTTT
D gene: .; V gene: TRBV7-8; J gene: TRBJ1-5; clone size: .; CDR3 protein: CASSLGGGGNQPQHF; CDR3 DNA: TGTGCCAGCAGCTTAGGGGGAGGCGGCAATCAGCCCCAGCATTTT
D gene: TRBD2; V gene: TRBV27; J gene: TRBJ2-3; clone size: .; CDR3 protein: CASNTISGSTDTQYF; CDR3 DNA: TGTGCCAGCAACACCATTAGCGGGAGCACAGATACGCAGTATTTT
D gene: TRBD1; V gene: TRBV24-1; J gene: TRBJ2-1; clone size: few; CDR3 protein: CATSDFGQGVNEQFF; CDR3 DNA: TGTGCCACCAGTGATTTTGGCCAGGGGGTGAATGAGCAGTTCTTC
D gene: TRBD2; V gene: TRBV3-1/TRBV3-2; J gene: TRBJ2-1; clone size: .; CDR3 protein: CASSQGVLATYNEQFF; CDR3 DNA: TGTGCCAGCAGTCAAGGAGTACTAGCGACCTACAATGAGCAGTTCTTC
D gene: .; V gene: TRBV7-2; J gene: TRBJ2-1; clone size: once; CDR3 protein: CASSLVRSTGEQFF; CDR3 DNA: TGTGCCAGCAGCTTAGTTCGGAGCACCGGTGAGCAGTTCTTC
D gene: .; V gene: TRBV6-5; J gene: TRBJ1-4; clone size: .; CDR3 protein: CASSRGGPRLFF; CDR3 DNA: TGTGCCAGCAGCCGGGGAGGGCCTCGGCTGTTTTTT
D gene: TRBD2; V gene: TRBV18; J gene: TRBJ2-7; clone size: .; CDR3 protein: CASSTLREGLDF; CDR3 DNA: TGTGCCAGCTCAACGTTGCGGGAGGGCCTCGATTTC
D gene: TRBD1; V gene: TRBV4-1; J gene: TRBJ2-1; clone size: .; CDR3 protein: CASSLLDREINNEQFF; CDR3 DNA: TGCGCCAGCAGCCTCCTCGACAGGGAGATAAACAATGAGCAGTTCTTC